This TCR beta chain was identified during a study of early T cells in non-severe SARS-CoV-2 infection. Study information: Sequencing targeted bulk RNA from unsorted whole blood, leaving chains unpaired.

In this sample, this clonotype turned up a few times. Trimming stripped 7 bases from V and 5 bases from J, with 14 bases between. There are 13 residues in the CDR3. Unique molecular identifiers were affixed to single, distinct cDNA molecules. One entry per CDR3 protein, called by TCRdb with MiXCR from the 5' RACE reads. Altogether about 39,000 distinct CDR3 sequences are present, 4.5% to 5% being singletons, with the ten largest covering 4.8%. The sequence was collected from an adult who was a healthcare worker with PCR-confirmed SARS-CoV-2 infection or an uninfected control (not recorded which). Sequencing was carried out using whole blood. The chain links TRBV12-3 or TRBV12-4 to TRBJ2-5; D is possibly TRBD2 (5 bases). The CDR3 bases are TGTGCCAGCACTCTAACTAGGCCGGAGACCCAGTACTTC. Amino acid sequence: CASTLTRPETQYF.